Presented here are 29 T cell receptor beta chains from one specimen sequenced in a study of OX40 agonist ivuxolimab in advanced cancers. Sequencing was performed with immunoSEQ multiplex PCR; in TCRdb, only in-frame clones are kept and a portion is missing. The table lists 80,000 to 95,000 clones, 91% of them singletons. Sequencing was performed on CD4+ or CD8+ T cells sorted from blood, taken in a trial of the OX40 agonist ivuxolimab. The receptors here all came from an adult with an advanced solid tumor such as melanoma, head and neck, liver or kidney cancer.

The rearrangement links TRBV28 to TRBJ1-1; D not resolved. The CDR3 is 14 residues long. V shed 5 bases and J shed 4 bases, with 14 bases lying between them. Germline V gene data show CDR1 as MDHEN and CDR2 as SYDVKM. Here the CDR3 DNA reads TGTGCCAGCAGTCTACCACGTACGGTCACTGAAGCTTTCTTT. Amino acids: CASSLPRTVTEAFF.

The chain is built from TRBV7-9 and TRBJ2-1, with D possibly being TRBD1 (7 bases). Trimming took 3 bases from V and 6 from J, leaving 27 bases between them. Germline values: CDR1 SEHNR, CDR2 FQNEAQ (reference sequence). The CDR3 totals 19 residues. CDR3: CASSFSGAGQHRFGNEQFF. As DNA, the CDR3 is TGTGCCAGCAGCTTTAGTGGGGCGGGACAGCATAGATTTGGCAATGAGCAGTTCTTC.

The rearrangement links TRBV6-1 to TRBJ1-1; the D is unclear. Germline CDR1 reads MNHNS; CDR2 reads SASEGT. The CDR3 covers 13 residues. V lost 4 bases and J 1 base, leaving 7 bases between the germline ends. The CDR3 here is CASSAVGNTEAFF. The CDR3 bases are TGTGCCAGCAGTGCGGTGGGGAACACTGAAGCTTTCTTT.

V gene TRBV18 combines with J gene TRBJ2-7, with TRBD1 identical over 10 bases. Germline V CDR1 and CDR2: KGHSH, LQKENI. The CDR3 loop spans 14 amino acids. V was pared by 5 bases and J by 2 bases, with 3 bases of the junction left unmatched. CDR3: CASSADRGPYEQYF. CDR3 coding DNA: TGTGCCAGCTCAGCAGACAGGGGGCCCTACGAGCAGTACTTC. Combining the CDR3 with reference TRBV18 and TRBJ2-7 gives the whole variable domain NAGVMQNPRHLVRRRGQEARLRCSPMKGHSHVYWYRQLPEEGLKFMVYLQKENIIDESGMPKERFSAEFPKEGPSILRIQQVVRGDSAAYFCASSADRGPYEQYFGPGTRLTVT.

V is TRBV9 and J is TRBJ2-2; D remains ambiguous. V lost 4 bases and J lost 4, with 17 bases in between. CDR3 length: 16 residues. Looked up from germline, CDR1 is SGDLS and CDR2 is YYNGEE. CDR3 DNA: TGTGCCAGCAGCCACTGGACGGACCCCAGCACCGGGGAGCTGTTTTTT. Translation gives CASSHWTDPSTGELFF.

V usage is TRBV19 and J usage is TRBJ2-1, with D unclear. Germline CDR1 reads LNHDA; CDR2 reads SQIVND (reference sequence). V lost 3 bases and J lost 8, with 11 bases in between. This CDR3 is 13 amino acids long. Written as DNA, the CDR3 is TGTGCCAGTAGTATCACCTTTTTCTATGAGCAGTTCTTC. It yields the protein CASSITFFYEQFF. Variable domain in full (rest from reference TRBV19 and TRBJ2-1): DGGITQSPKYLFRKEGQNVTLSCEQNLNHDAMYWYRQDPGQGLRLIYYSQIVNDFQKGDIAEGYSVSREKKESFPLTVTSAQKNPTAFYLCASSITFFYEQFFGPGTRLTVL.

This sequence joins TRBV4-1 and TRBJ2-3; the match to TRBD1 covers 8 bases. Germline CDR1 reads MGHRA; CDR2 reads YSYEKL. The CDR3 consists of 16 residues. Losses at the gene ends were 3 bases for V and 3 bases for J; bases not matched to a gene: 8. CDR3 sequence (DNA): TGCGCCAGCAGCCAGCTACAGGGGGTCAGGACAGATACGCAGTATTTT. Amino acid sequence: CASSQLQGVRTDTQYF.

The chain uses TRBV5-1 and TRBJ2-5, with D perhaps matching TRBD1 (5 bases). This CDR3 contains 13 residues. From germline, CDR1 is SGHRS and CDR2 YFSETQ. Trimming shortened V by 0 bases and J by 2 bases, and 5 bases separated the two germline ends. The CDR3 loop is CASSLEGQETQYF. The CDR3 DNA is TGCGCCAGCAGCTTGGAGGGGCAAGAGACCCAGTACTTC.

This chain joins TRBV18 and TRBJ2-3; D gene unclear. Germline values: CDR1 KGHSH, CDR2 LQKENI. CDR3 length: 13 amino acids. V was cut by 1 base and J by 5 bases, with 7 bases left in between. In DNA, the CDR3 is TGTGCCAGCTCACCACTGACTGAAGATACGCAGTATTTT. Translating it yields CASSPLTEDTQYF.

This chain uses TRBV7-6 with TRBJ2-3, with 12 bases lining up with TRBD2. V lost 5 bases, J lost 5 bases, and 5 bases stayed unmatched. Per the germline V gene, CDR1 is SGHVS and CDR2 is FNYEAQ. The CDR3 length is 15 residues. The CDR3 region has the DNA TGTGCCAGCAGCCCTAGACTAGCGGGAGTAGATACGCAGTATTTT. This translates into CASSPRLAGVDTQYF.

CDR3 DNA: TGTGCCAGCAGTTTTAGGGAGGGGCACGTCCCCGGGGAGCTGTTTTTT. Translating it yields CASSFREGHVPGELFF. The rearrangement uses TRBV27 and TRBJ2-2, with 7 nucleotides matching TRBD2. Losses at the gene ends were 3 bases for V and 6 bases for J; bases not matched to a gene: 10. The CDR3 is 16 amino acids. CDR1 is MNHEY, CDR2 SMNVEV, per germline (reference sequence).

The V call is TRBV27, the J call TRBJ1-4; 11 positions agree with TRBD1. Germline V gene sequence: CDR1 MNHEY, CDR2 SMNVEV (reference sequence). Trimming cost V 4 bases and J 1 base; bases outside gene matches: 5. The CDR3 covers 17 residues. The CDR3 DNA is TGTGCCAGCAGTTCCAGGGACAGGGGGGTAACTAATGAAAAACTGTTTTTT. Its protein is CASSSRDRGVTNEKLFF. Filled out from reference TRBV27 and TRBJ1-4, the complete variable domain reads EAQVTQNPRYLITVTGKKLTVTCSQNMNHEYMSWYRQDPGLGLRQIYYSMNVEVTDKGDVPEGYKVSRKEKRNFPLILESPSPNQTSLYFCASSSRDRGVTNEKLFFGSGTQLSVL.

This clone was counted a single time. The chain joins TRBV19 to TRBJ2-1, with 7 bases lining up with TRBD2. V shed 7 bases and J 0 bases; nucleotides not matched to a gene: 9. This CDR3 is built from 16 residues. Germline V gives CDR1 LNHDA, CDR2 SQIVND (reference sequence). The CDR3 sequence is CASTLDGGSSYNEQFF. The DNA for the CDR3 is TGTGCCAGTACCCTCGACGGGGGGAGCTCCTACAATGAGCAGTTCTTC.

CDR3 DNA: TGTGCCAGTAGTGGTGTGGATTACACTGAAGCTTTCTTT. Its translation is CASSGVDYTEAFF. The chain joins TRBV19 to TRBJ1-1; no clear D. The V gene's germline CDR1 is LNHDA and CDR2 SQIVND (reference sequence). This CDR3 has 13 amino acids. V was pared by 5 bases and J by 3 bases, with 10 bases between.

The chain is built from TRBV7-2 and TRBJ2-7; 8 bases fit TRBD2. J gave up 2 bases and V 5 bases, and 8 bases lay outside the gene matches. Per germline, CDR1 SGHTA and CDR2 FQGNSA. The CDR3 is 15 amino acids. This chain's CDR3 is CASSETSGPTYEQYF. DNA of the CDR3: TGTGCCAGCAGCGAAACTAGCGGTCCCACCTACGAGCAGTACTTC.

The rearrangement links TRBV2 to TRBJ2-2, with 9 bases matching TRBD1. CDR1 and CDR2 (germline): SNHLY, FYNNEI. J was trimmed by 6 bases and V by 5 bases; bases with no gene match: 7. The CDR3 totals 15 residues. The CDR3 DNA sequence: TGTGCCAGCAGTTCCGGGACAGGGTTAGCCGGGGAGCTGTTTTTT. Encoded protein: CASSSGTGLAGELFF.

The CDR3 loop reads CASSLAGFSYEQYF. The DNA of the CDR3 is TGCGCCAGCAGCTTGGCGGGATTCTCCTACGAGCAGTACTTC. V is TRBV5-1 and J is TRBJ2-7, with a tentative D call TRBD2 (5 bases). There are 14 residues in the CDR3. Deletions cut 0 bases from V and 0 bases from J, with 7 bases between. Germline V gives CDR1 SGHRS, CDR2 YFSETQ.

The V gene is TRBV9, the J gene TRBJ2-1; TRBD2 matches at 14 bases. Germline CDR1 SGDLS, CDR2 YYNGEE. The CDR3 contains 17 residues. V gave up 1 base and J gave up 6 bases; unmatched junction bases: 6. This CDR3 is CASSVSMGTSGSNEQFF. As DNA, the CDR3 is TGTGCCAGCAGCGTATCGATGGGGACTAGCGGGAGCAATGAGCAGTTCTTC.

The V gene is TRBV18, the J gene TRBJ2-7; D unclear. V was cut by 0 bases and J by 2 bases, with 8 bases left in between. The CDR3 covers 14 residues. Looked up from germline, CDR1 is KGHSH and CDR2 is LQKENI. This chain's CDR3 is CASSPPTDPYEQYF. The CDR3 DNA is TGTGCCAGCTCACCACCGACGGACCCCTACGAGCAGTACTTC.

V usage is TRBV27 and J usage is TRBJ2-7; D may be TRBD1 or TRBD2 (7 bases each). Germline V gene data show CDR1 as MNHEY and CDR2 as SMNVEV (reference sequence). Trimming removed 0 bases from V and 1 base from J, with 13 bases in between. CDR3 length: 16 amino acids. CDR3 protein: CASSLSHQGGSYEQYF. CDR3 DNA: TGTGCCAGCAGTTTATCGCACCAGGGGGGGTCCTACGAGCAGTACTTC.

The DNA of the CDR3 is TGTGCCAGCAGCTTAGGCCACGCCACAGACAAGAACACTGAAGCTTTCTTT. Translation: CASSLGHATDKNTEAFF. The chain employs TRBV13 and TRBJ1-1, with D uncertain. V was clipped by 0 bases and J by 1 base, with 15 bases between them. CDR3 length: 17 residues. Germline CDR1 and CDR2: PRHDT and FYEKMQ (reference sequence).

The gene calls are TRBV28 and TRBJ2-5; 7 bases align to TRBD1. The V and J ends lost 5 bases and 2 bases, in that order; junction bases with no gene match: 11. Per the germline V gene, CDR1 is MDHEN and CDR2 is SYDVKM. The CDR3 covers 16 residues. This CDR3 is CASSPRLRGPQETQYF. The CDR3 bases are TGTGCCAGCAGTCCCCGTTTAAGGGGGCCACAAGAGACCCAGTACTTC.

The chain uses TRBV6-5 and TRBJ1-2; D call uncertain. Germline V gives CDR1 MNHEY, CDR2 SVGAGI. The length of the CDR3 is 14 residues. V gave up 2 bases and J gave up 4 bases, with 11 bases separating them. CDR3 residues: CASSYGLTSYGYTF. The DNA of the CDR3 is TGTGCCAGCAGTTACGGGTTAACCTCCTATGGCTACACCTTC.

The rearrangement links TRBV27 to TRBJ1-1, with D hard to call. Trimming took 1 base from V and 5 from J, leaving 17 bases between them. This CDR3 region has 16 residues. Germline loops: CDR1 MNHEY, CDR2 SMNVEV (reference sequence). In DNA form, the CDR3 reads TGTGCCAGCAGTTTATATCCCGCAGGACCCGAGACTGAAGCTTTCTTT. Amino acids: CASSLYPAGPETEAFF.

This chain joins TRBV7-8 and TRBJ1-2, with TRBD1 identical over 7 bases. The CDR3 sequence is 16 residues long. V shed 4 bases and J 2 bases; nucleotides not matched to a gene: 10. Germline V gives CDR1 SGHVS, CDR2 FQNEAQ. The CDR3: CASSSGLNRGNYGYTF. CDR3 nucleotide sequence: TGTGCCAGCAGCTCAGGCCTCAACAGGGGCAACTATGGCTACACCTTC.

This sequence joins TRBV5-1 and TRBJ2-1; D gene unclear. CDR1 SGHRS and CDR2 YFSETQ come from the germline V gene. The length of the CDR3 is 13 residues. Trimming cost V 4 bases and J 4 bases, with 9 bases left between them. CDR3 residues: CASSAGWYNEQFF. DNA for the CDR3: TGCGCCAGCAGCGCCGGATGGTACAATGAGCAGTTCTTC. Complete variable domain (other parts from reference TRBV5-1 and TRBJ2-1): KAGVTQTPRYLIKTRGQQVTLSCSPISGHRSVSWYQQTPGQGLQFLFEYFSETQRNKGNFPGRFSGRQFSNSRSEMNVSTLELGDSALYLCASSAGWYNEQFFGPGTRLTVL.

The chain recombines TRBV5-1 with TRBJ2-7, with D possibly called TRBD1 or TRBD2 (5 bases each). With 4 bases removed from V and 4 bases from J, the gap between germline ends came to 18 bases. This CDR3 is 15 amino acids long. Germline CDR1 is SGHRS and CDR2 is YFSETQ. The CDR3 here is CASSKAEGLPYEQYF. DNA for the CDR3: TGCGCCAGCAGCAAGGCCGAGGGGTTGCCTTACGAGCAGTACTTC.

A single count supports this clone. The chain couples TRBV6-6 to TRBJ2-7, with TRBD2 identical over 11 bases. V was clipped by 2 bases and J by 6 bases; unmatched bases: 9. Germline CDR1 MNHNY, CDR2 SVGAGI (reference sequence). The CDR3 has 16 residues. The CDR3 region is CASSYLASGRYFEQYF. The CDR3 DNA is TGTGCCAGCAGTTACCTGGCTAGCGGGAGGTACTTCGAGCAGTACTTC.

This sequence joins TRBV28 and TRBJ1-5; D unclear. This CDR3 has 15 amino acids. Trimming removed 5 bases at V and 3 bases at J, with 14 bases between. Germline CDR1 and CDR2: MDHEN and SYDVKM. Written as DNA, the CDR3 is TGTGCCAGCAGTCCTAGAGGGAAAACCAATCAGCCCCAGCATTTT. It yields the protein CASSPRGKTNQPQHF.